The 22 T cell receptor beta chains below all came from one sample that was sequenced in a study of T cell responses to AZD1222 COVID-19 vaccine. Sequenced by immunoSEQ multiplex PCR; TCRdb stores in-frame clones only, minus some. Of fewer than 85,000 clones listed, just over 90% are singletons. The material was peripheral blood, obtained on day 0 of MenACWY control vaccination. These receptors were collected from an adult in good health.

In its sample, this clone was seen once. The chain has TRBV7-9 and TRBJ2-1; 7 bases map to TRBD1. CDR1 SEHNR and CDR2 FQNEAQ come from the germline V gene (reference sequence). The CDR3 has 14 amino acids. Unmatched junction bases numbered 4, after V lost 5 bases and J lost 3 bases. The DNA for the CDR3 is TGTGCCAGCAGCCAGCAGGGGGTCTACAATGAGCAGTTCTTC. As protein: CASSQQGVYNEQFF. The whole variable domain, filled in from reference TRBV7-9 and TRBJ2-1, reads DTGVSQNPRHKITKRGQNVTFRCDPISEHNRLYWYRQTLGQGPEFLTYFQNEAQLEKSRLLSDRFSAERPKGSFSTLEIQRTEQGDSAMYLCASSQQGVYNEQFFGPGTRLTVL.

The CDR3 DNA follows: TGTGCCAGCTCACCAGGGACAGGAAGCTCCTACGAGCAGTACTTC. Translation gives CASSPGTGSSYEQYF. The chain is built from TRBV18 and TRBJ2-7; 8 nucleotides agree with TRBD1. The germline V gene has CDR1 KGHSH and CDR2 LQKENI. CDR3 length: 15 residues. Trimming cost V 2 bases and J 0 bases; bases outside gene matches: 3.

The chain couples TRBV5-1 to TRBJ1-1; tentatively, D is TRBD1 (6 bases). Germline lookup yields CDR1 SGHRS and CDR2 YFSETQ. V was clipped by 7 bases and J by 1 base, with 11 bases between them. CDR3 length: 13 amino acids. The CDR3: CASGGTQNTEAFF. CDR3 coding DNA: TGCGCCAGCGGCGGGACACAGAACACTGAAGCTTTCTTT.

The chain combines TRBV2 with TRBJ1-1, with no clear D. The V end lost 7 bases, the J end lost 4 bases, and 13 bases lay between the germline ends. The V gene's germline CDR1 is SNHLY and CDR2 FYNNEI. CDR3 size: 13 residues. The CDR3 reads CASMSKGFTEAFF. The CDR3 DNA sequence: TGTGCCAGCATGTCTAAAGGTTTCACTGAAGCTTTCTTT.

The chain combines TRBV4-3 with TRBJ2-7, with 10 bases matching TRBD1. The trim removed 4 bases at V and 7 bases at J, leaving 10 bases unmatched. The CDR3 runs 15 residues. Looked up from germline, CDR1 is LGHNA and CDR2 is YSLEER. The CDR3 coding sequence is TGCGCCAGCAGCCCGACAGGGGGCGCGGCTAGGGAGCAGTACTTC. It translates to CASSPTGGAAREQYF.

In this sample, this clone turned up once. The chain uses TRBV11-3 and TRBJ2-3; the match to TRBD2 covers 7 bases. Germline V gene sequence: CDR1 SGHNT, CDR2 YENEEA. This CDR3 has 15 amino acids. The junction had 10 bases not matched to a gene; V was cut back by 5 bases and J by 5 bases. The DNA of the CDR3 is TGTGCCAGCAGCAAGGGTTCGGGGGGAGGAGATACGCAGTATTTT. This encodes CASSKGSGGGDTQYF.

The genes are TRBV18 and TRBJ2-2; D gene uncertain. The germline V gene has CDR1 KGHSH and CDR2 LQKENI. The CDR3 is 14 amino acids. V was cut by 3 bases and J by 1 base, with 6 bases left in between. CDR3 DNA sequence: TGTGCCAGCTCACCTTCAGAGAACACCGGGGAGCTGTTTTTT. It encodes CASSPSENTGELFF.

CDR3 protein: CASSIDEYSYEQYF. DNA for the CDR3: TGTGCCAGCAGCATAGATGAATACTCCTACGAGCAGTACTTC. The V call is TRBV7-9, the J call TRBJ2-7, with D unresolved. Trimming removed 5 bases from V and 0 bases from J, with 11 bases in between. Germline V gene sequence: CDR1 SEHNR, CDR2 FQNEAQ (reference sequence). This CDR3 contains 14 residues. Filled out from reference TRBV7-9 and TRBJ2-7, the complete variable domain reads DTGVSQNPRHKITKRGQNVTFRCDPISEHNRLYWYRQTLGQGPEFLTYFQNEAQLEKSRLLSDRFSAERPKGSFSTLEIQRTEQGDSAMYLCASSIDEYSYEQYFGPGTRLTVT.

This clone was counted a single time. The rearrangement uses TRBV11-2 and TRBJ1-2, with TRBD1 identical over 7 bases. CDR1 and CDR2 from the germline V gene are SGHAT and FQNNGV. CDR3 size: 16 residues. Unmatched junction bases numbered 10, after V lost 1 base and J lost 5 bases. The CDR3 spells CASSLGGETGIYGYTF. CDR3 coding DNA: TGTGCCAGCAGCTTAGGGGGAGAGACAGGGATATATGGCTACACCTTC.

The chain has TRBV7-8 and TRBJ2-7, with TRBD1 identical over 9 bases. This CDR3 has 14 residues. The J segment lost 5 bases and the V segment lost 3 bases, leaving 5 bases of the junction unmatched. CDR1 and CDR2 (germline): SGHVS, FQNEAQ. The CDR3 spells CASSFDRGTNEQYF. The CDR3 DNA reads as TGTGCCAGCAGCTTCGACAGGGGGACCAACGAGCAGTACTTC.

The chain recombines TRBV5-1 with TRBJ2-7; 8 nucleotides align to TRBD1. Trimming cost V 0 bases and J 8 bases; bases outside gene matches: 10. Germline CDR1 is SGHRS and CDR2 is YFSETQ. This CDR3 is built from 15 residues. The CDR3 reads CASSLGSGQAMQQYF. CDR3 DNA: TGCGCCAGCAGCTTGGGCTCGGGACAGGCCATGCAGCAGTACTTC.

This clone was seen only once. The chain is built from TRBV9 and TRBJ2-5, with D tentatively TRBD1 (5 bases). This CDR3 spans 13 amino acids. CDR1 SGDLS and CDR2 YYNGEE come from the germline V gene. Trimming pared 4 bases from V and 4 bases from J, leaving 11 bases between. CDR3: CASSPGFRETQYF. CDR3 nucleotide sequence: TGTGCCAGCAGCCCAGGGTTTCGAGAGACCCAGTACTTC.

This clone was found once. This chain joins TRBV12-3 or TRBV12-4 and TRBJ2-7, with D maybe TRBD1 (6 bases). The CDR3 extends over 12 amino acids. V was shortened by 7 bases and J by 3 bases, with 10 bases between the two germline ends. This CDR3 is CASTLQGYEQYF. In nucleotides, the CDR3 is TGTGCCAGCACCTTACAGGGCTACGAGCAGTACTTC.

This rearrangement joins TRBV7-9 to TRBJ2-1, with TRBD1 matching over 7 bases. With V trimmed by 5 bases and J by 4 bases, 8 bases remained unmatched. Germline V CDR1 and CDR2: SEHNR, FQNEAQ (reference sequence). The CDR3 covers 15 residues. The DNA for the CDR3 is TGTGCCAGCAGCCCCGGGACAGATCTTTACAATGAGCAGTTCTTC. Its translation is CASSPGTDLYNEQFF.

CDR3 nucleotides: TGTGCCAGCAGTTTAGACATCTCCTACGAGCAGTACTTC. Translation: CASSLDISYEQYF. The J gene is TRBJ2-7, the V gene TRBV28; D not certain. Germline values: CDR1 MDHEN, CDR2 SYDVKM. The germline V and J ends were trimmed by 2 bases and 0 bases, with 5 bases remaining between them. The CDR3 is 13 amino acids.

The chain joins TRBV18 to TRBJ2-2, with 11 bases fitting TRBD1. Germline loops: CDR1 KGHSH, CDR2 LQKENI. CDR3 size: 14 residues. J gave up 9 bases and V 4 bases, and 4 bases lay outside the gene matches. CDR3 DNA sequence: TGTGCCAGCTCACTAGGACAGGGGGCCCGGGAGCTGTTTTTT. It codes for CASSLGQGARELFF.

The V gene is TRBV12-3 or TRBV12-4, the J gene TRBJ2-5; 7 positions match TRBD2. V shed 4 bases, J shed 10 bases, and the junction held 3 bases outside the gene matches. The CDR3 consists of 11 residues. DNA for the CDR3: TGTGCCAGCAGTTCCCGGGGGGACCAGTACTTC. Its protein is CASSSRGDQYF.

This sequence joins TRBV21-1 and TRBJ1-5. TRBV21-1 is a pseudogene segment. The CDR3 is 14 residues long. CDR3 DNA sequence: TGTGCCAGCAGCAACGAGAGCAGCAATCAGCCCCAGCATTTT. Amino acids: CASSNESSNQPQHF.

The CDR3 bases are TGTGCCAGCAGCTTAGAGGGGGGGGCCTACGAGCAGTACTTC. Its translation is CASSLEGGAYEQYF. The chain is built from TRBV7-9 and TRBJ2-7, with D possibly being TRBD2 (7 bases). CDR1 SEHNR and CDR2 FQNEAQ come from the germline V gene (reference sequence). The V end was cut by 1 base, the J end by 2 bases, with 9 bases between. CDR3 length: 14 residues. The full variable domain, completed using reference TRBV7-9 and TRBJ2-7, is DTGVSQNPRHKITKRGQNVTFRCDPISEHNRLYWYRQTLGQGPEFLTYFQNEAQLEKSRLLSDRFSAERPKGSFSTLEIQRTEQGDSAMYLCASSLEGGAYEQYFGPGTRLTVT.

V gene TRBV28 combines with J gene TRBJ2-6, with unresolved D. Germline CDR1 MDHEN, CDR2 SYDVKM. This CDR3 has 15 residues. The V and J ends lost 7 bases and 2 bases respectively, with 12 bases between them. The CDR3 DNA sequence: TGTGCCAGCACCCCTCTCCGGGCTGGGGCCAACGTCCTGACTTTC. Amino acids: CASTPLRAGANVLTF. The full variable domain, its missing parts supplied by reference TRBV28 and TRBJ2-6, is DVKVTQSSRYLVKRTGEKVFLECVQDMDHENMFWYRQDPGLGLRLIYFSYDVKMKEKGDIPEGYSVSREKKERFSLILESASTNQTSMYLCASTPLRAGANVLTFGAGSRLTVL.

This clone was seen once. This rearrangement joins TRBV29-1 to TRBJ1-1, with a possible D match to TRBD1 (5 bases). CDR3 length: 13 amino acids. V lost 5 bases and J lost 5, with 15 bases in between. Germline V CDR1 and CDR2: SQVTM, ANQGSEA. This chain's CDR3 is CSVLGGRRTEAFF. In DNA form, the CDR3 reads TGCAGCGTTCTTGGGGGGAGACGAACTGAAGCTTTCTTT.

The rearrangement uses TRBV5-1 and TRBJ2-3, with D uncertain. The ends were cut back, 0 bases at V and 2 bases at J, with 13 bases in the middle. The CDR3 totals 16 residues. CDR1 is SGHRS and CDR2 is YFSETQ in the germline V gene. In nucleotides, the CDR3 is TGCGCCAGCAGCTTGGCCCTTGGGATAGACACAGATACGCAGTATTTT. This translates into CASSLALGIDTDTQYF.